The clone carrying this T cell receptor beta chain was detected a few times. V lost 6 bases and J lost 6; bases outside the gene matches: 10. CDR1 is LNHDA, CDR2 SQIVND, per germline (reference sequence). The CDR3 totals 14 residues. This record belongs to a study of blood T cells in healthy people across ages. PCR was performed a second time for 7 to 11 cycles using a sample-barcoded 5' primer and a J-beta primer mix. TCRdb redid the calling of the 5' RACE reads with MiXCR, one entry per CDR3 protein. The profile shows approximately 1.5 million distinct CDR3 sequences, 42% of them singletons. The TCR sequence derives from a young woman in good health. The chain carries TRBV19 and TRBJ2-7, with TRBD2 matching 8 bases. Sequenced sample: blood. CDR3 sequence: CASRLSGSSGEQYF. Here the CDR3 DNA reads TGTGCCAGTAGATTAAGCGGGAGTTCGGGCGAGCAGTACTTC.